This entry lists 10 T cell receptor beta chains sequenced from one sample in a study of human T cells and chemical hapten exposure. TCRdb re-analysed the RACE reads in MiXCR, keeping a single row per CDR3 protein. There are roughly 50,000 distinct CDR3 sequences in the sample; approximately 11% occur only once, and about 1.8% lies in the top ten. Time point: patch test 1, 2 weeks after DPC sensitization. Stated treatment: therapeutic diphenylcyclopropenone sensitization with weekly scalp DPC. The template was total RNA from unfractionated whole blood. Sequencing was performed on whole blood, taken in connection with sensitization to the hapten diphenylcyclopropenone (DPC). Every receptor here comes from a woman aged 40 to 49 with alopecia areata. Some clones in this sample may be carry-over from other donors' samples.

This clonotype showed up many times. The V gene is TRBV4-1, the J gene TRBJ2-7; D might be TRBD1 (6 bases). CDR1 is MGHRA, CDR2 YSYEKL, per germline. The V end lost 0 bases, the J end lost 7 bases, and 10 bases lay between the germline ends. The CDR3 is 13 amino acids. The CDR3 is CASSQEGGWEQYF. CDR3 DNA sequence: TGCGCCAGCAGCCAAGAAGGGGGATGGGAGCAGTACTTC.

This clonotype was counted many times. The chain carries TRBV5-6 and TRBJ1-4; TRBD1 matches at 10 bases. The germline CDR1 and CDR2 sequences are SGHDT and YYEEEE. Trimming at V came to 2 bases and at J to 6 bases, leaving 10 bases not matched to a gene. The CDR3 has 17 amino acids. Written as DNA, the CDR3 is TGTGCCAGCAGCTTCGGACAGGGGGATATTTCGGATGAAAAACTGTTTTTT. It specifies CASSFGQGDISDEKLFF.

V is TRBV11-2 and J is TRBJ2-2, with 7 nucleotides matching TRBD2. Per the germline V gene, CDR1 is SGHAT and CDR2 is FQNNGV. The CDR3 is made up of 17 amino acids. The junction had 14 bases not matched to a gene; V was cut back by 3 bases and J by 7 bases. The CDR3 spells CASSFSGIPSGGGELFF. DNA of the CDR3: TGTGCCAGCAGCTTCAGCGGGATACCATCGGGGGGCGGGGAGCTGTTTTTT.

The chain carries TRBV29-1 and TRBJ2-1; 8 nucleotides match TRBD2. The length of the CDR3 is 14 residues. The germline gives CDR1 SQVTM, CDR2 ANQGSEA. Trimming removed 4 bases from V and 9 bases from J; junction bases left unmatched: 11. The CDR3 region is CSVALLAGGSEQFF. The DNA for the CDR3 is TGCAGCGTTGCCCTCCTAGCGGGTGGTAGTGAGCAGTTCTTC.

This clonotype was recorded at least ten times. The chain uses TRBV28 and TRBJ2-6; the D is unclear. Per the germline V gene, CDR1 is MDHEN and CDR2 is SYDVKM. V was cut by 7 bases and J by 0 bases, with 16 bases left in between. The CDR3 is 17 amino acids. The CDR3 region has the DNA TGTGCCAGCACCCCTCTTCCAAGCACCTCTGGGGCCAACGTCCTGACTTTC. Protein: CASTPLPSTSGANVLTF. Full variable domain (remainder filled in from reference TRBV28 and TRBJ2-6): DVKVTQSSRYLVKRTGEKVFLECVQDMDHENMFWYRQDPGLGLRLIYFSYDVKMKEKGDIPEGYSVSREKKERFSLILESASTNQTSMYLCASTPLPSTSGANVLTFGAGSRLTVL.

This clonotype occurred many times. This chain connects TRBV7-9 to TRBJ2-5; D may correspond to TRBD1 or TRBD2 (5 bases each). Trimming took 2 bases from V and 2 from J, leaving 12 bases between them. CDR1 is SEHNR and CDR2 is FQNEAQ in the germline V gene (reference sequence). This CDR3 region has 15 residues. CDR3 amino acids: CASSLSPGLQETQYF. Written as DNA, the CDR3 is TGTGCCAGCAGCTTAAGCCCGGGGCTTCAAGAGACCCAGTACTTC.

This clonotype was counted ten times or more. The rearrangement uses TRBV10-3 and TRBJ2-3; 8 bases fit TRBD1. The CDR3 spans 16 residues. Germline values: CDR1 ENHRY, CDR2 SYGVKD. The trim removed 3 bases at V and 2 bases at J, leaving 7 bases unmatched. The CDR3 DNA is TGTGCCATCAGTGAACCAGGGACAGGACCCACAGATACGCAGTATTTT. Residues: CAISEPGTGPTDTQYF.

This clonotype was counted a few times. The chain couples TRBV7-9 to TRBJ2-1; 15 bases map to TRBD2. Per the germline V gene, CDR1 is SEHNR and CDR2 is FQNEAQ (reference sequence). V shed 5 bases, J shed 7 bases, and the junction held 6 bases outside the gene matches. This CDR3 spans 16 amino acids. The DNA for the CDR3 is TGTGCCAGCAGCACCCCCGGGACTAGCGGGGGGAATGAGCAGTTCTTC. Its translation: CASSTPGTSGGNEQFF.

This clonotype was picked up many times. The chain links TRBV4-3 to TRBJ2-7, with 11 bases identical to TRBD1. The germline V gene has CDR1 LGHNA and CDR2 YSLEER. After removal of 0 bases from V and 3 bases from J, the junction contained 7 bases not matched to a gene. The CDR3 totals 17 residues. CDR3 loop: CASSQDARTGGGYEQYF. The CDR3 nucleotides read TGCGCCAGCAGCCAAGACGCCCGGACAGGGGGCGGCTACGAGCAGTACTTC.

This clonotype has ten or more counts. The rearrangement links TRBV5-1 to TRBJ2-3; 11 positions match TRBD2. The CDR3 spans 16 residues. Germline V lookup: CDR1 SGHRS, CDR2 YFSETQ. V trimming: 3 bases; J trimming: 3 bases; junction bases outside the gene matches: 6. CDR3 residues: CASSSLAGGGTDTQYF. CDR3 nucleotide sequence: TGCGCCAGCAGCTCCCTAGCGGGAGGCGGTACAGATACGCAGTATTTT. The full variable domain, in which reference TRBV5-1 and TRBJ2-3 provide the parts outside the CDR3, is KAGVTQTPRYLIKTRGQQVTLSCSPISGHRSVSWYQQTPGQGLQFLFEYFSETQRNKGNFPGRFSGRQFSNSRSEMNVSTLELGDSALYLCASSSLAGGGTDTQYFGPGTRLTVL.